This T cell receptor beta chain derives from a study of blood T cell repertoires in COVID-19. Per the original methods: Cell counts per sample came from amplifying reference gene primers. The assay was immunoSEQ multiplex PCR, and TCRdb's table has in-frame clones only and misses some. That table furnishes V, J and clone size, whereas the DNA furnished D and trimming. The table has some 350,000 clones, 80% to 90% seen once. Categorization into cohorts depended on clinical history that participants reported. This clone was counted only a few times. The sequencing sample was made of PBMCs or T cells enriched from blood (not recorded which). The clonotype originates from a man aged 25 to 45 who had recovered from COVID-19.

The CDR3 DNA reads as TGTGCCAGCAGTGAAGCGACAGGGGGCAGGGGTGGCTACACCTTC. As protein: CASSEATGGRGGYTF. This chain joins TRBV25-1 and TRBJ1-2, with 10 bases identical to TRBD1. This CDR3 is built from 15 residues. V shed 2 bases, J shed 7 bases, and the junction held 7 bases outside the gene matches. CDR1 MGHDK and CDR2 SYGVNS come from the germline V gene.